This T cell receptor beta chain originates from a study of molecular identifiers for immune sequencing clone quantification. Trimming cost V 6 bases and J 5 bases; bases outside gene matches: 13. The CDR3 extends over 17 amino acids. Germline assignment: CDR1 MDHEN and CDR2 SYDVKM. MiXCR, applied by TCRdb to the PCR reads, yields one record per CDR3 protein. Of tens of thousands of distinct CDR3 sequences in the sample, roughly a quarter were seen once. Ten or more counts support this clonotype. The chain links TRBV28 to TRBJ1-5; 10 bases align to TRBD1. The clonotype originates from a human donor in good health. Some libraries in this study had Jurkat cell RNA spiked in. The sample consisted of naive CD8+ T cells from blood, with Jurkat cell RNA spiked in. As to subset: FACS-sorted CD8+CD4-CCR7+CD45RA+ naive T cells. The CDR3 loop is CASRLQTGQGNDQPQHF. Written as DNA, the CDR3 is TGTGCCAGCAGGCTCCAAACGGGACAGGGGAATGATCAGCCCCAGCATTTT.